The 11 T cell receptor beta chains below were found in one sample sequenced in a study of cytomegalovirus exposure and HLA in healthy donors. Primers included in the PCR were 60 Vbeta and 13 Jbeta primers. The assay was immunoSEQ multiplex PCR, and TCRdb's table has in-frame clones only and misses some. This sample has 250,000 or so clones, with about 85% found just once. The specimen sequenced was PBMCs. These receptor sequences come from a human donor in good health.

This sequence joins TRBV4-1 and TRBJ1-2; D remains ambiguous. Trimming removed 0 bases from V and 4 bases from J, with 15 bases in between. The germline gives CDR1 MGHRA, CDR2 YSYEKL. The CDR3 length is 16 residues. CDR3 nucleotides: TGCGCCAGCAGCCAAGATCGGCGGTCCTCATCCTATGGCTACACCTTC. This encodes CASSQDRRSSSYGYTF.

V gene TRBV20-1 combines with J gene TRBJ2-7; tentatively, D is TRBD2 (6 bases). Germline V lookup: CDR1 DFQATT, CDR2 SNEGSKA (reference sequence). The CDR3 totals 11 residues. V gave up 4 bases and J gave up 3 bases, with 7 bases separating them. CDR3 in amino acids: CSATSDYEQYF. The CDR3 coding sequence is TGCAGTGCTACTAGCGACTACGAGCAGTACTTC.

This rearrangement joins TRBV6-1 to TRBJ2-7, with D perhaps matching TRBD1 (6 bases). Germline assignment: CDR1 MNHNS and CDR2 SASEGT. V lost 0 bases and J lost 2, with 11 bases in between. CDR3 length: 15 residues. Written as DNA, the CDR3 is TGTGCCAGCAGTGAAGCACAGGGAGCAGCCTACGAGCAGTACTTC. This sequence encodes CASSEAQGAAYEQYF.

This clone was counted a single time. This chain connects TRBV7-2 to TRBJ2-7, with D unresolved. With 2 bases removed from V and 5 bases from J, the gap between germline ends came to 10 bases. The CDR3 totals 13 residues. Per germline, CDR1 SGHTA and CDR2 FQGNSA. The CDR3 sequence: CASSLMQRNEQYF. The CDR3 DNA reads TGTGCCAGCAGCTTAATGCAGAGGAACGAGCAGTACTTC.

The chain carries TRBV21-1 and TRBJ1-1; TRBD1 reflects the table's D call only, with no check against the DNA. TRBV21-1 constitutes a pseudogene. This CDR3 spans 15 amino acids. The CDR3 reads CASSKTGDEGTEAFF. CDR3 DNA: TGTGCCAGCAGCAAGACAGGGGATGAAGGCACTGAAGCTTTCTTT.

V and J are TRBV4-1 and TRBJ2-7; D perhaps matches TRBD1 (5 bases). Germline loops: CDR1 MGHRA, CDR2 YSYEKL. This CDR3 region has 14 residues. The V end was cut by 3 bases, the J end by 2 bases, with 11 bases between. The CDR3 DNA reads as TGCGCCAGCAGCCAGTTTCCAGGGACCTACGAGCAGTACTTC. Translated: CASSQFPGTYEQYF.

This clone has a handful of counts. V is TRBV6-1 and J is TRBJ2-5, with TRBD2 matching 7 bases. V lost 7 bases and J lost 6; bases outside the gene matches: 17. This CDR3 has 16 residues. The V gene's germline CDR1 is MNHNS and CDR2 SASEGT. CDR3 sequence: CASIDHGGRGRKTQYF. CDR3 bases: TGTGCCAGCATTGACCACGGCGGGAGAGGGAGAAAGACCCAGTACTTC.

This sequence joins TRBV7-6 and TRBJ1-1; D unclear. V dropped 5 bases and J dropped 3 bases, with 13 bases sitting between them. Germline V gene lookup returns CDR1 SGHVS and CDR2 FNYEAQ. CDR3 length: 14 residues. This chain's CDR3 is CASSPGGLDTEAFF. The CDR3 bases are TGTGCCAGCAGCCCTGGAGGGCTTGACACTGAAGCTTTCTTT.

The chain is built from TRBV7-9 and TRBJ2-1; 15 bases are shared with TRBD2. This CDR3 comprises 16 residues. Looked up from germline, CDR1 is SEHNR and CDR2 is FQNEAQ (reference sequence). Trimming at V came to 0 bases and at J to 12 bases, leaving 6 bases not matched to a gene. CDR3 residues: CASSLAIGLAGGWQFF. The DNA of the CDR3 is TGTGCCAGCAGCTTAGCGATAGGACTAGCGGGAGGGTGGCAGTTCTTC.

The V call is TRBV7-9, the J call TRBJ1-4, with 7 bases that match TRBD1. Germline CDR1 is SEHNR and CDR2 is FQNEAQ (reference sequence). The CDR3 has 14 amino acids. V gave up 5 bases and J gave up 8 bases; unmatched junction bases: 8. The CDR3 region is CASSGDRVREKLFF. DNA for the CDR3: TGTGCCAGCAGCGGCGACAGGGTCAGGGAAAAACTGTTTTTT.

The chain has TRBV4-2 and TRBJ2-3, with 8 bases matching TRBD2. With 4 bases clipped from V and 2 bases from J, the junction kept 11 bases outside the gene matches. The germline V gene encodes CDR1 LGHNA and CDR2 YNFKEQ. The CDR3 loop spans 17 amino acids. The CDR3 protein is CASSPSSGGRITDTQYF. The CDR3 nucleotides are TGTGCCAGCAGCCCCTCCTCGGGCGGGAGGATCACAGATACGCAGTATTTT.